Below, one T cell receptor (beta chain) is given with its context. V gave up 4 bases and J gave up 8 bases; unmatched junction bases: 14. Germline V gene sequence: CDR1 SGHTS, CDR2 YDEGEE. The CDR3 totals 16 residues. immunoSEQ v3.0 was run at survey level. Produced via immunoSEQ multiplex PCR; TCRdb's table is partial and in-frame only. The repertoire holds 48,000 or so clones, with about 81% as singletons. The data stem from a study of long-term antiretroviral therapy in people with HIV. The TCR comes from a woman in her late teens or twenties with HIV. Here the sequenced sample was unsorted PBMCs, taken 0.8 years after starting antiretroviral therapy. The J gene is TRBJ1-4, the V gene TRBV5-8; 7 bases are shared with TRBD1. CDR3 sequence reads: CASSPLLTGLEEKLFF. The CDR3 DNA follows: TGTGCCAGCAGCCCCCTGTTGACAGGGTTGGAGGAAAAACTGTTTTTT.